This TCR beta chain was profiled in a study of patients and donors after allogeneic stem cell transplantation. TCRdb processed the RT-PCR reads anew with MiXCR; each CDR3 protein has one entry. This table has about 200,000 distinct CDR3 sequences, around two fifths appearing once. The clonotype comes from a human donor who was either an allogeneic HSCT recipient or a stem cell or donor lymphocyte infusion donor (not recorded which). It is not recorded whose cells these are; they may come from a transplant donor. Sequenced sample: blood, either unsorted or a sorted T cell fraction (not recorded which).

In DNA, the CDR3 is TGTGCCAGCAGCGGGAAGCCGAACACTGAAGCTTTCTTT. This codes for CASSGKPNTEAFF. J is TRBJ1-1 and V is TRBV7-9; D ambiguous. Deletions cut 5 bases from V and 1 base from J, with 8 bases between. This CDR3 region has 13 residues. Germline-derived CDR1 and CDR2 are SEHNR and FQNEAQ (reference sequence).